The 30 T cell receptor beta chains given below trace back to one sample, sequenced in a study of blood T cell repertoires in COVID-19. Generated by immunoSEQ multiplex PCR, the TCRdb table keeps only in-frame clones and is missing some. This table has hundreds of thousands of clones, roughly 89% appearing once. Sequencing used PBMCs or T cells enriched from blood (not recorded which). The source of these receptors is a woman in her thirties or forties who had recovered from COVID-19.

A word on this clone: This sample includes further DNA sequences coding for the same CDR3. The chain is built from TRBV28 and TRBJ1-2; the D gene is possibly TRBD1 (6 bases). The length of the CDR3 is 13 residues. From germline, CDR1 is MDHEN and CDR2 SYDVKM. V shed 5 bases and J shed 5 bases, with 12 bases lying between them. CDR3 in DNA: TGTGCCAGCAGTCTCCGGACAGATTATGGCTACACCTTC. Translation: CASSLRTDYGYTF.

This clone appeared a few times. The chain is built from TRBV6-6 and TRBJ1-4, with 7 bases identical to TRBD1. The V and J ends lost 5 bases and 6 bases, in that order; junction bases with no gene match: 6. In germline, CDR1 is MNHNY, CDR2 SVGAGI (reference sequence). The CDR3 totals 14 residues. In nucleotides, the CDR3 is TGTGCCAGCAGTCCTCGACAGGGCGATGAAAAACTGTTTTTT. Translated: CASSPRQGDEKLFF.

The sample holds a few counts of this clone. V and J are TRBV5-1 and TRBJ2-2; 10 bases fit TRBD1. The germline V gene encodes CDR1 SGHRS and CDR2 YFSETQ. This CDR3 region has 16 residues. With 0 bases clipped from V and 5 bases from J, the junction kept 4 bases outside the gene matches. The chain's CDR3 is CASSLGPGQGTGELFF. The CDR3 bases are TGCGCCAGCAGCTTGGGCCCGGGACAGGGGACCGGGGAGCTGTTTTTT.

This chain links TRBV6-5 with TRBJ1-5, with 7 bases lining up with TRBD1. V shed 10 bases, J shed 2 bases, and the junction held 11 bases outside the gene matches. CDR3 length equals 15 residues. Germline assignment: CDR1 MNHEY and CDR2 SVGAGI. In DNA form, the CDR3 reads TGTGCCACCTGGACAGGCCGATCGGGCAATCAGCCCCAGCATTTT. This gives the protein CATWTGRSGNQPQHF.

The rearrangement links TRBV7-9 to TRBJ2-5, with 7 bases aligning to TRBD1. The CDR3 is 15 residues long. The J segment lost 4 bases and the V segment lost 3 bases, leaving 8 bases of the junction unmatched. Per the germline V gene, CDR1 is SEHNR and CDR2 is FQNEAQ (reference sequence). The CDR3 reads CASSFWGPGGETQYF. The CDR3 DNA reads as TGTGCCAGCAGCTTTTGGGGTCCAGGGGGAGAGACCCAGTACTTC.

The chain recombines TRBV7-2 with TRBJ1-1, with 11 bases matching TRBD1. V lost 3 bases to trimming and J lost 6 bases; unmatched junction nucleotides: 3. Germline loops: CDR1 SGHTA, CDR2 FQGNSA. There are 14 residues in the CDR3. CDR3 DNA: TGTGCCAGCAGCTTGGACAGGGGGCGGCCTGAAGCTTTCTTT. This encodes CASSLDRGRPEAFF.

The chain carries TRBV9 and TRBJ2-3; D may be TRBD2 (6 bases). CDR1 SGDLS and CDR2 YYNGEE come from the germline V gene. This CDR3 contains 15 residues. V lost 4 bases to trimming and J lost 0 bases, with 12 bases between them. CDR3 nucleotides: TGTGCCAGCAGCATCCGACTAGAAAGCACAGATACGCAGTATTTT. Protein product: CASSIRLESTDTQYF. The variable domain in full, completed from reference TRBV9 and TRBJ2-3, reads DSGVTQTPKHLITATGQRVTLRCSPRSGDLSVYWYQQSLDQGLQFLIQYYNGEERAKGNILERFSAQQFPDLHSELNLSSLELGDSALYFCASSIRLESTDTQYFGPGTRLTVL.

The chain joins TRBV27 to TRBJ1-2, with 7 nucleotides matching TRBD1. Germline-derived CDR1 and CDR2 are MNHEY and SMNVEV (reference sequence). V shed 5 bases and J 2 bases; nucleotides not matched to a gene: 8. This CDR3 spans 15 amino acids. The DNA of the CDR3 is TGTGCCAGCAGTCGAACAGGGGCCATGAACTATGGCTACACCTTC. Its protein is CASSRTGAMNYGYTF.

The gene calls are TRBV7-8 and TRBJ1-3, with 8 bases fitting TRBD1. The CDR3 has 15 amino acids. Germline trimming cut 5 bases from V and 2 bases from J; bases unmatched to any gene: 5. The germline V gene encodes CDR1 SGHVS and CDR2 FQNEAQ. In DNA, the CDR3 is TGTGCCAGCAGCGCCGACAGGGGCGCTGGAAACACCATATATTTT. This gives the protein CASSADRGAGNTIYF.

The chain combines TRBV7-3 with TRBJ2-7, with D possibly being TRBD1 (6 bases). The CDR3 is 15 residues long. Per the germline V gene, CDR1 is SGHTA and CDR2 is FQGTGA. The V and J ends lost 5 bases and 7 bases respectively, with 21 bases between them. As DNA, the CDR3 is TGTGCCAGCAGCCCCTCGGGTGGCCCCCAGGGGGAGCAGTACTTC. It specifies CASSPSGGPQGEQYF. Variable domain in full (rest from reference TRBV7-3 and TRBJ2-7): GAGVSQTPSNKVTEKGKYVELRCDPISGHTALYWYRQSLGQGPEFLIYFQGTGAADDSGLPNDRFFAVRPEGSVSTLKIQRTERGDSAVYLCASSPSGGPQGEQYFGPGTRLTVT.

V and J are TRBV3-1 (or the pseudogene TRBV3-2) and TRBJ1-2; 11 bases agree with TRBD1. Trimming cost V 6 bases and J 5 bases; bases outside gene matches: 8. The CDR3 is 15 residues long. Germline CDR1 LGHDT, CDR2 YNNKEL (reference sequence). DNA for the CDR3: TGTGCCAGCAGACATGGACAGGGGGCTTATTATGGCTACACCTTC. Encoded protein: CASRHGQGAYYGYTF.

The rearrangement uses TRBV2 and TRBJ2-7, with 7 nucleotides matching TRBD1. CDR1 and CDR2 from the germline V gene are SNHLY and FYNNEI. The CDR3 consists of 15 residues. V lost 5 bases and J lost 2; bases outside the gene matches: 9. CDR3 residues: CASSYMDRLTYEQYF. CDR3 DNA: TGTGCCAGCAGTTATATGGACAGGCTGACCTACGAGCAGTACTTC.

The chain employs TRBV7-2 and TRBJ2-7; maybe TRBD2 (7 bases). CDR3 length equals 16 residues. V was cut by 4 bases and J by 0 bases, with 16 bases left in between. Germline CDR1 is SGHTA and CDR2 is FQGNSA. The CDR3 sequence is CASSSRGRGTSYEQYF. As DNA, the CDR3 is TGTGCCAGCAGCTCGCGGGGGCGGGGGACCTCCTACGAGCAGTACTTC. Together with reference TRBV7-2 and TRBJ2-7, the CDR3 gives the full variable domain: GAGVSQSPSNKVTEKGKDVELRCDPISGHTALYWYRQSLGQGLEFLIYFQGNSAPDKSGLPSDRFSAERTGGSVSTLTIQRTQQEDSAVYLCASSSRGRGTSYEQYFGPGTRLTVT.

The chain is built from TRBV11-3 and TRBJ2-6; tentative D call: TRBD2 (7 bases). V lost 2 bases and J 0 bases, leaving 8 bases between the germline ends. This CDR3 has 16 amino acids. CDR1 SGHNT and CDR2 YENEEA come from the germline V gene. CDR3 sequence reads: CASSLRGASGANVLTF. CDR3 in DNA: TGTGCCAGCAGCTTACGGGGGGCCTCTGGGGCCAACGTCCTGACTTTC.

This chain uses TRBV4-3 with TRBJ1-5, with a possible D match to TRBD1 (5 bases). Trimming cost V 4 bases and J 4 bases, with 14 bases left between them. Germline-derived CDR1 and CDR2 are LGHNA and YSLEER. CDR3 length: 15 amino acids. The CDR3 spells CASSLTLGANQPQHF. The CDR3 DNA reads TGCGCCAGCAGCCTAACCCTAGGGGCGAATCAGCCCCAGCATTTT.

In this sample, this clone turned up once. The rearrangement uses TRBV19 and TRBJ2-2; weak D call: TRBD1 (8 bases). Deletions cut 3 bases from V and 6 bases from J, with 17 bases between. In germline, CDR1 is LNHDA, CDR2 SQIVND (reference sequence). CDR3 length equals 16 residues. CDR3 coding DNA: TGTGCCAGTAGTATCCTAACAGGGGGAGGGTCCGGGGAGCTGTTTTTT. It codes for CASSILTGGGSGELFF.

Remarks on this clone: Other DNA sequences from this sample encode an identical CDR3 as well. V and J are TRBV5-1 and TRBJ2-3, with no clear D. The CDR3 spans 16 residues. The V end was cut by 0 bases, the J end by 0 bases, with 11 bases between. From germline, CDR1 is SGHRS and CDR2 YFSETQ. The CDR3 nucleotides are TGCGCCAGCAGCTTGGTACCGGGTACTAGCACAGATACGCAGTATTTT. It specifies CASSLVPGTSTDTQYF.

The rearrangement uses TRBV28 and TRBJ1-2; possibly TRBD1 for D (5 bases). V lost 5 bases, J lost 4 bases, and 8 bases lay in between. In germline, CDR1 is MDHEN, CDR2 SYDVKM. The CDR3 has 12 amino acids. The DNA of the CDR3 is TGTGCCAGCAGTAAAGGGGTCTATGGCTACACCTTC. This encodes CASSKGVYGYTF.

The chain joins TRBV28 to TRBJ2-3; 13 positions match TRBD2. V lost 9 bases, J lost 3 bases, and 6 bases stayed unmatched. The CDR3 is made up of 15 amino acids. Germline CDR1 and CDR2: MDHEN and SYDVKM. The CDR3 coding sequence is TGTGCCAGTTCGGGGACTAGCGGGATTACAGATACGCAGTATTTT. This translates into CASSGTSGITDTQYF.

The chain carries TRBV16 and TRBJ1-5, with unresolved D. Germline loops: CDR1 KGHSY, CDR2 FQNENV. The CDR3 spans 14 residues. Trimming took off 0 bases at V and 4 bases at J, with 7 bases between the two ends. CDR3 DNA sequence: TGTGCCAGCAGCCAATCCTCCAGTAATCAGCCCCAGCATTTT. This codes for CASSQSSSNQPQHF.

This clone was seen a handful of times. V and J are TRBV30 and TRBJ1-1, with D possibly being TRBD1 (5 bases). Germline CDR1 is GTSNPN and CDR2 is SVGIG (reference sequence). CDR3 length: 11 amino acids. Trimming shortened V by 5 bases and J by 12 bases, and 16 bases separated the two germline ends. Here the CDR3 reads CAWLQAGMTFF. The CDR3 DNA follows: TGTGCCTGGCTTCAGGCAGGGATGACTTTCTTT.

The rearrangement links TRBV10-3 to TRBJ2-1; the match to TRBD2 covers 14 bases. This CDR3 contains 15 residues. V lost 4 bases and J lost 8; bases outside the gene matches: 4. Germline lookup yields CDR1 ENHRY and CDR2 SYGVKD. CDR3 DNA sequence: TGTGCCATCAGTGGGGGACTAGCGGGAGCGGATGAGCAGTTCTTC. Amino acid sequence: CAISGGLAGADEQFF.

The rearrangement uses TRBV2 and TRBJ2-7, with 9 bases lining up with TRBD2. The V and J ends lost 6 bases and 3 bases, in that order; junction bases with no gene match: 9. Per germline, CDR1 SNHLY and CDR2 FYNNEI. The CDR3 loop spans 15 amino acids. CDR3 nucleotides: TGTGCCAGCAGGATCCGACTAGCGGATCTCTACGAGCAGTACTTC. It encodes CASRIRLADLYEQYF.

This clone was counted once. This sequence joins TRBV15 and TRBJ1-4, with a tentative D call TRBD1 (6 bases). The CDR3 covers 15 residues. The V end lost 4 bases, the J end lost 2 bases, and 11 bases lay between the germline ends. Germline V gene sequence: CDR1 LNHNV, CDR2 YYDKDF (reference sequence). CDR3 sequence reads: CATSITGSTNEKLFF. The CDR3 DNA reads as TGTGCCACCAGCATCACAGGGTCGACTAATGAAAAACTGTTTTTT. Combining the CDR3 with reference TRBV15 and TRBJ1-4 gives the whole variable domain DAMVIQNPRYQVTQFGKPVTLSCSQTLNHNVMYWYQQKSSQAPKLLFHYYDKDFNNEADTPDNFQSRRPNTSFCFLDIRSPGLGDTAMYLCATSITGSTNEKLFFGSGTQLSVL.

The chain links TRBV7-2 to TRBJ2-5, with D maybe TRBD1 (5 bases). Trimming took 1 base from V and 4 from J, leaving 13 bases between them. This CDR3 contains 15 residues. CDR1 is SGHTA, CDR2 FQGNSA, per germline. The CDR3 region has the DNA TGTGCCAGCAGCTTAGGTGGCAGGGCGCCAGAGACCCAGTACTTC. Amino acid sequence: CASSLGGRAPETQYF.

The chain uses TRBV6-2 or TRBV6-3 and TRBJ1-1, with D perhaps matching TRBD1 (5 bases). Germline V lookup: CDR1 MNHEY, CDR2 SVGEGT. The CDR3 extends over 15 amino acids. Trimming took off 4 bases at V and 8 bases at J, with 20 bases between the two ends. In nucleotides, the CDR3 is TGTGCCAGCAGTTCAAAAGCAGGGTATCGAACCGAAGCTTTCTTT. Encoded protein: CASSSKAGYRTEAFF.

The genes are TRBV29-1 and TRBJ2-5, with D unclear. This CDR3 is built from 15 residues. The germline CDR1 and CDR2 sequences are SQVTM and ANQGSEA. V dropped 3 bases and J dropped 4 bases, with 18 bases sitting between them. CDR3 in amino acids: CSVESETSMRETQYF. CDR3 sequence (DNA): TGCAGCGTTGAGAGCGAGACTTCGATGCGAGAGACCCAGTACTTC.

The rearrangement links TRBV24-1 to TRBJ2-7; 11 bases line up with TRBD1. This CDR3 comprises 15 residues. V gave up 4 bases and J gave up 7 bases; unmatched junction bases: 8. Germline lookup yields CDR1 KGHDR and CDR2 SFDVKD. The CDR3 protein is CATSDPRTGGREQYF. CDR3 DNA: TGTGCCACCAGTGACCCGAGGACAGGGGGCAGGGAGCAGTACTTC.

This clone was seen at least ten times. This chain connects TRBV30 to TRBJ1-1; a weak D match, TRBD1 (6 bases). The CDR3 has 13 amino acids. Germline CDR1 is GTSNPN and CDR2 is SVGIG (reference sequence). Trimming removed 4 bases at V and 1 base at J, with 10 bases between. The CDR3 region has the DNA TGTGCCTGGAATCAGGGGCAGAACACTGAAGCTTTCTTT. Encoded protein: CAWNQGQNTEAFF.

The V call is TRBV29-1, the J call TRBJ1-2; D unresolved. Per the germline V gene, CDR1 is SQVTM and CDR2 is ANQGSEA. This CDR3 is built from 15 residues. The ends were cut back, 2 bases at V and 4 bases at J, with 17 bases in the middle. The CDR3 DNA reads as TGCAGCGTTGAACGAACCTACGGGGAGGGCTATGGCTACACCTTC. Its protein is CSVERTYGEGYGYTF.